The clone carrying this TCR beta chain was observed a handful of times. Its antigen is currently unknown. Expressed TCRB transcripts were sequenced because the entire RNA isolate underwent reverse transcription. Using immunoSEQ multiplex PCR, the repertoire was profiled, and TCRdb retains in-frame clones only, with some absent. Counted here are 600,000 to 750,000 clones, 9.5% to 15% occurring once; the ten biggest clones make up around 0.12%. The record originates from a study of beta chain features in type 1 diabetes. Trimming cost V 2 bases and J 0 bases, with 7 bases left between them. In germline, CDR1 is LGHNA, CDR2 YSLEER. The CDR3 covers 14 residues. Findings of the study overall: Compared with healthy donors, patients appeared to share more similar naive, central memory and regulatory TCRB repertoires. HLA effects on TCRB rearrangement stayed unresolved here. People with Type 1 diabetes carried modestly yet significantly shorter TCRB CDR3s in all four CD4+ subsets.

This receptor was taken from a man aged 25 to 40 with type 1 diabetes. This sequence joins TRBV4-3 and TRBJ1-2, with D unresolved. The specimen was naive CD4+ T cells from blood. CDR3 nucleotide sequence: TGCGCCAGCAGCCAAACGGCCTCTAACTATGGCTACACCTTC. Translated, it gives CASSQTASNYGYTF.